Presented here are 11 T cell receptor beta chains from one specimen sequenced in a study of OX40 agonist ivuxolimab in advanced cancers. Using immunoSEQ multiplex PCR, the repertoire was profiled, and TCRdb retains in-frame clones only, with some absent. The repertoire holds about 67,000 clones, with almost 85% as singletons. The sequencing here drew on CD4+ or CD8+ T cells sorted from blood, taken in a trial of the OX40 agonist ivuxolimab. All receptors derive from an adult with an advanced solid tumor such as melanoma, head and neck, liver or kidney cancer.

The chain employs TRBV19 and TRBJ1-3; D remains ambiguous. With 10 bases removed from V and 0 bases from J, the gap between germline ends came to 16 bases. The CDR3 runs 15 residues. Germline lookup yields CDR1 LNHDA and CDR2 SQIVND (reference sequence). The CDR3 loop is CATSWGIDSGNTIYF. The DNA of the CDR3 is TGTGCCACCAGTTGGGGTATCGACTCTGGAAACACCATATATTTT.

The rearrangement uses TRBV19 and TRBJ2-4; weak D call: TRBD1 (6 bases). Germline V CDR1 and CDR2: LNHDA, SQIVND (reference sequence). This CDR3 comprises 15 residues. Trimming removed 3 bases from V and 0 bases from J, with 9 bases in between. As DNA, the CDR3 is TGTGCCAGTAGTATTCAGGGGTTAGCCAAAAACATTCAGTACTTC. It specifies CASSIQGLAKNIQYF.

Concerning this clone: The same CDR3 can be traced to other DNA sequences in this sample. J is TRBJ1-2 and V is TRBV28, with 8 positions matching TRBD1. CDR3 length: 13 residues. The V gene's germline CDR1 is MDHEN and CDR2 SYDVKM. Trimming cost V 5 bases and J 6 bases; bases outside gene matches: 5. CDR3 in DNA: TGTGCCAGCAGTCTCGGGACAGGAGATGGCTACACCTTC. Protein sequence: CASSLGTGDGYTF.

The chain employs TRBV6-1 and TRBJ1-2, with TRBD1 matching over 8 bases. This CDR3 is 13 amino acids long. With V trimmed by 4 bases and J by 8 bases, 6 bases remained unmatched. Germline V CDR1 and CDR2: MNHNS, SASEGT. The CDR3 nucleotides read TGTGCCAGCAGTGCGGACAGGGTGCAAGGCTACACCTTC. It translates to CASSADRVQGYTF.

DNA for the CDR3: TGTGCCAGCAGCCCGCGTCAAGAGACCCAGTACTTC. It specifies CASSPRQETQYF. The chain couples TRBV7-9 to TRBJ2-5; D remains ambiguous. V lost 5 bases and J 2 bases, leaving 6 bases between the germline ends. Germline V lookup: CDR1 SEHNR, CDR2 FQNEAQ (reference sequence). The CDR3 covers 12 residues.

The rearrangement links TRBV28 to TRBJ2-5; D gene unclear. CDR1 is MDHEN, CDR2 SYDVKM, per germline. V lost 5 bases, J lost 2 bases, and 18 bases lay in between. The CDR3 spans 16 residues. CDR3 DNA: TGTGCCAGCAGTCTAACCGTCCGAAGGGTTCAAGAGACCCAGTACTTC. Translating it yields CASSLTVRRVQETQYF.

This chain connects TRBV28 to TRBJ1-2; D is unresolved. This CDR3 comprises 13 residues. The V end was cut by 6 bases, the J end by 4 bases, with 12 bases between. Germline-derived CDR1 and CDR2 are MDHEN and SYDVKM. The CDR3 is CASRIGRAYGYTF. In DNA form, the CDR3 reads TGTGCCAGCAGGATTGGCAGAGCCTATGGCTACACCTTC.

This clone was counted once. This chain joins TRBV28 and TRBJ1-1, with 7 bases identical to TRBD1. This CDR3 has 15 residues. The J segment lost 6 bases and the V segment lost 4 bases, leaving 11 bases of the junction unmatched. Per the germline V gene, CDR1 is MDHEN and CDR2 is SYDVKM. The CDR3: CASSSHPTGQPEAFF. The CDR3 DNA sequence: TGTGCCAGCAGTTCCCATCCAACGGGACAGCCTGAAGCTTTCTTT.

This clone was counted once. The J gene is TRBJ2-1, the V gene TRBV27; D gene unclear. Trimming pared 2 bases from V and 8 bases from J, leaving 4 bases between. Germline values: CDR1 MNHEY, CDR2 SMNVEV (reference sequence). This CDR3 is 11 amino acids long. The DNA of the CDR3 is TGTGCCAGCAGTTTAGGATATGAGCAGTTCTTC. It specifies CASSLGYEQFF.

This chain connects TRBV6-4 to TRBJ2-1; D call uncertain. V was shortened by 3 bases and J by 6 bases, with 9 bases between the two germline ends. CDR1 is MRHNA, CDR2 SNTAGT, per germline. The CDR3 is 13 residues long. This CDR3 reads CASSESVVNEQFF. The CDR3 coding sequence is TGTGCCAGCAGTGAATCTGTGGTCAATGAGCAGTTCTTC.

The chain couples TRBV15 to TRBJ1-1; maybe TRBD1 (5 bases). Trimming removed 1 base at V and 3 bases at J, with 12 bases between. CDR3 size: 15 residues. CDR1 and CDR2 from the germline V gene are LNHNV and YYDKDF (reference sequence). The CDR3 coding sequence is TGTGCCACCAGCAGAGGGGTCGGGGGGGACACTGAAGCTTTCTTT. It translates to CATSRGVGGDTEAFF.